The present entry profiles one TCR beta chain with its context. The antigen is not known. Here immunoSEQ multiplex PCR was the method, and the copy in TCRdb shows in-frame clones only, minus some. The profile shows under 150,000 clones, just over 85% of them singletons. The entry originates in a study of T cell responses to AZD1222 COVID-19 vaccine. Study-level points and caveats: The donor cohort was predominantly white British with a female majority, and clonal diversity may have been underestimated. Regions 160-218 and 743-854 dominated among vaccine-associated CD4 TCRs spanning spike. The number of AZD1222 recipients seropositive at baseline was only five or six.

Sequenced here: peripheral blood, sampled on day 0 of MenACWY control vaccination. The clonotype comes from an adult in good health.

CDR3 protein: CASRRTGMNTEAFF. CDR3 DNA sequence: TGTGCCAGCAGACGGACAGGGATGAACACTGAAGCTTTCTTT. V is TRBV27 and J is TRBJ1-1; TRBD1 matches 8 bases. The trim removed 6 bases at V and 0 bases at J, leaving 3 bases unmatched. This CDR3 region has 14 residues. Germline lookup yields CDR1 MNHEY and CDR2 SMNVEV (reference sequence).